Below are 20 T cell receptor beta chains sequenced from a single sample in a study of blood T cell repertoires in COVID-19 (TCRdb year 2020). Library prep was done by the immunoSEQ multiplex PCR assay. TCRdb retrieved this table from immuneACCESS and kept in-frame rearrangements only. Not all clones are present; in checked studies, unresolved V genes account for under half, and no reason is known for the remainder. The sample table records about 240,000 clones; approximately 90% of these occur just once. 4.1% of the sample is taken by the ten largest. The sequenced sample was PBMCs or T cells enriched from blood (not recorded which). The receptors shown here come from a woman aged 25-40 years who had recovered from COVID-19.

The V gene is TRBV5-1, the J gene TRBJ2-2, with 8 bases that match TRBD2. Germline CDR1 is SGHRS and CDR2 is YFSETQ. The CDR3 has 16 amino acids. J gave up 5 bases and V 0 bases, and 6 bases lay outside the gene matches. The DNA of the CDR3 is TGCGCCAGCAGCTTGGATCCGGGAGGGCCGACCGGGGAGCTGTTTTTT. Protein: CASSLDPGGPTGELFF.

This clone came up once. The CDR3 sequence: CASRGLAGDRGTGELFF. CDR3 DNA sequence: TGCGCCAGCAGAGGACTAGCGGGAGATCGCGGCACCGGGGAGCTGTTTTTT. The V call is TRBV10-1, the J call TRBJ2-2; 13 nucleotides agree with TRBD2. Germline V gene lookup returns CDR1 WNHNN and CDR2 SYGVQD (reference sequence). V gave up 6 bases and J gave up 4 bases; unmatched junction bases: 8. The CDR3 totals 17 residues.

This sequence joins TRBV9 and TRBJ2-7; TRBD1 is a possible D gene (6 bases). The CDR3 length is 12 residues. The germline V gene has CDR1 SGDLS and CDR2 YYNGEE. The ends were cut back, 4 bases at V and 6 bases at J, with 11 bases in the middle. CDR3 sequence (DNA): TGTGCCAGCAGCCTCCAAGGGGGCGAGCAGTACTTC. This translates into CASSLQGGEQYF.

This chain links TRBV27 with TRBJ1-5; D is possibly TRBD1 (5 bases). Trimming removed 5 bases at V and 6 bases at J, with 20 bases between. Germline CDR1 and CDR2: MNHEY and SMNVEV (reference sequence). The CDR3 length is 16 residues. CDR3 coding DNA: TGTGCCAGCAGTCCCCCCGGGCGGCCTGGGGCTCAGCCCCAGCATTTT. Translation gives CASSPPGRPGAQPQHF.

This chain links TRBV3-1 (or the pseudogene TRBV3-2) with TRBJ2-5; 8 bases are a match to TRBD2. The germline gives CDR1 LGHDT, CDR2 YNNKEL (reference sequence). Trimming removed 1 base from V and 2 bases from J; junction bases left unmatched: 6. The CDR3 covers 16 residues. Written as DNA, the CDR3 is TGTGCCAGCAGCCAAGGTATAGCGGGACGTCAAGAGACCCAGTACTTC. Its protein product is CASSQGIAGRQETQYF.

The chain uses TRBV28 and TRBJ1-1, with D tentatively TRBD1 (6 bases). Deletions cut 2 bases from V and 11 bases from J, with 12 bases between. CDR3 length equals 12 residues. CDR1 is MDHEN and CDR2 is SYDVKM in the germline V gene. This CDR3 is CASSLTQGMAFF. The CDR3, as DNA: TGTGCCAGCAGTTTAACCCAGGGGATGGCTTTCTTT.

The CDR3 sequence is CATSFLGGGYTF. The CDR3 coding sequence is TGTGCCACCTCCTTCTTGGGGGGTGGCTACACCTTC. The chain uses TRBV24-1 and TRBJ1-2; D might be TRBD1 (5 bases). Looked up from germline, CDR1 is KGHDR and CDR2 is SFDVKD. The CDR3 runs to 12 residues. Trimming removed 9 bases at V and 7 bases at J, with 14 bases between.

The J gene is TRBJ1-2, the V gene TRBV2, with 11 bases fitting TRBD1. The ends lost 4 bases at V and 6 bases at J; junction bases unmatched: 1. The germline V gene has CDR1 SNHLY and CDR2 FYNNEI. This CDR3 comprises 13 residues. Written as DNA, the CDR3 is TGTGCCAGCAGTGCGGACAGGGGGCATGGCTACACCTTC. It codes for CASSADRGHGYTF.

V gene TRBV4-1 combines with J gene TRBJ1-1; 9 nucleotides match TRBD1. The CDR3 runs 17 residues. Losses at the gene ends were 1 base for V and 8 bases for J; bases not matched to a gene: 14. CDR1 MGHRA and CDR2 YSYEKL come from the germline V gene. This chain's CDR3 is CASSQVPPVGQGKEAFF. The CDR3 DNA reads TGCGCCAGCAGCCAAGTTCCCCCAGTGGGACAGGGAAAGGAAGCTTTCTTT.

This rearrangement joins TRBV4-1 to TRBJ2-5, with 8 bases identical to TRBD1. Trimming took 5 bases from V and 5 from J; bases not matched to a gene: 10. Germline assignment: CDR1 MGHRA and CDR2 YSYEKL. CDR3 size: 15 residues. This CDR3 reads CASSRTGPLYETQYF. The CDR3 DNA sequence: TGCGCCAGCAGCAGGACAGGGCCTCTGTATGAGACCCAGTACTTC.

The chain carries TRBV7-9 and TRBJ2-4; possibly TRBD2 for D (6 bases). The V end was cut by 8 bases, the J end by 0 bases, with 14 bases between. Germline lookup yields CDR1 SEHNR and CDR2 FQNEAQ (reference sequence). The CDR3 loop spans 15 amino acids. This chain's CDR3 is CASGLWRGAKNIQYF. In DNA, the CDR3 is TGTGCCAGCGGACTATGGCGAGGAGCCAAAAACATTCAGTACTTC.

The chain is built from TRBV28 and TRBJ1-1; D possibly corresponds to TRBD1 (6 bases). This CDR3 spans 13 amino acids. The germline V gene has CDR1 MDHEN and CDR2 SYDVKM. The ends were cut back, 10 bases at V and 4 bases at J, with 16 bases in the middle. The CDR3, as DNA: TGTGCCACCTATGTTACAGGGAGCACTGAAGCTTTCTTT. Amino acids: CATYVTGSTEAFF.

This chain uses TRBV7-2 with TRBJ2-1; TRBD2 matches at 12 bases. CDR3 length: 15 residues. The germline CDR1 and CDR2 sequences are SGHTA and FQGNSA. After removal of 4 bases from V and 9 bases from J, the junction contained 7 bases not matched to a gene. CDR3: CASSSGLAGRTEQFF. The CDR3 nucleotides read TGTGCCAGCAGCTCAGGACTAGCGGGACGGACTGAGCAGTTCTTC.

V and J are TRBV5-3 and TRBJ1-1; D possibly corresponds to TRBD1 (5 bases). TRBV5-3 counts as an open reading frame of uncertain function. V dropped 1 base and J dropped 6 bases, with 10 bases sitting between them. The CDR3 length is 13 residues. The chain's CDR3 is CARSLRGSPEAFF. The CDR3 DNA follows: TGTGCCAGAAGCTTGAGGGGAAGCCCTGAAGCTTTCTTT.

V usage is TRBV6-5 and J usage is TRBJ1-4; 8 nucleotides align to TRBD1. The CDR3 sequence is 16 residues long. CDR1 and CDR2 from the germline V gene are MNHEY and SVGAGI. V lost 2 bases and J lost 5; bases outside the gene matches: 7. As DNA, the CDR3 is TGTGCCAGCAGTTACGGGTATGCAGGGGGCAATGAAAAACTGTTTTTT. It encodes CASSYGYAGGNEKLFF.

This chain connects TRBV4-2 to TRBJ2-1, with 13 bases aligning to TRBD2. Per the germline V gene, CDR1 is LGHNA and CDR2 is YNFKEQ. Trimming removed 3 bases from V and 7 bases from J; junction bases left unmatched: 6. This CDR3 contains 16 residues. The CDR3 region has the DNA TGTGCCAGCAGCCACAGTGCGACTAGCGGGAGGAATGAGCAGTTCTTC. Its translation is CASSHSATSGRNEQFF.

The table lists this clone with a count of one. This rearrangement joins TRBV19 to TRBJ1-3, with D maybe TRBD1 (5 bases). This CDR3 region has 16 residues. Trimming removed 6 bases at V and 0 bases at J, with 15 bases between. Germline CDR1 LNHDA, CDR2 SQIVND (reference sequence). The CDR3: CASRRLDSRSGNTIYF. The CDR3 DNA reads as TGTGCCAGTAGACGTTTAGACAGTCGCTCTGGAAACACCATATATTTT.

The chain uses TRBV10-3 and TRBJ2-1; 7 bases map to TRBD2. V lost 4 bases, J lost 7 bases, and 7 bases stayed unmatched. This CDR3 contains 14 residues. The V gene's germline CDR1 is ENHRY and CDR2 SYGVKD. This CDR3 is CAISVGGSRNEQFF. In DNA form, the CDR3 reads TGTGCCATCAGTGTTGGCGGGAGTCGAAATGAGCAGTTCTTC.

The rearrangement uses TRBV4-3 and TRBJ1-1, with unresolved D. Trimming cost V 0 bases and J 8 bases, with 16 bases left between them. CDR1 and CDR2 from the germline V gene are LGHNA and YSLEER. The CDR3 covers 15 residues. CDR3: CASSQEARQEREAFF. The DNA of the CDR3 is TGCGCCAGCAGCCAAGAGGCCAGGCAAGAAAGAGAAGCTTTCTTT.

The J gene is TRBJ1-2, the V gene TRBV14, with D unresolved. This CDR3 is 13 amino acids long. Germline CDR1 is SGHDN and CDR2 is FVKESK. Trimming removed 4 bases from V and 4 bases from J, with 10 bases in between. CDR3 amino acids: CASSPQTAYGYTF. CDR3 DNA sequence: TGTGCCAGCAGCCCACAGACCGCCTATGGCTACACCTTC.